A selection of T cell receptor beta chains follows, all from one sample in a study of blood T cell repertoires in COVID-19. Some clones are missing from TCRdb's copy, which holds only in-frame ones; the method was immunoSEQ multiplex PCR. The profile shows approximately 330,000 clones, 80% to 90% of them singletons. The sequenced material came from peripheral blood. These receptors were taken from a man aged 25-40 years with COVID-19, enrolled during active disease. Both conserved end residues are part of each CDR3. Clone size is shown for a subset of rows, as once, few, many or a class of expanded clone.

v_gene	j_gene	abundance	CDR3aa
TRBV19	TRBJ1-1	.	CASRVSGNTEAFF
TRBV6-5	TRBJ1-5	.	CASSLLQGREPQHF
TRBV7-2	TRBJ2-7	.	CASSLGAEGYEQYF
TRBV27	TRBJ1-6	.	CASSRKTQSSYNSPLHF
TRBV3-1/TRBV3-2	TRBJ1-3	.	CASSQDLDRGNGNTIYF
TRBV27	TRBJ2-7	.	CATSGGTNSYEQYF
TRBV7-2	TRBJ2-3	.	CASSTAGTDTQYF
TRBV4-3	TRBJ1-5	.	CASSQELSYSNQPQHF
TRBV27	TRBJ2-7	.	CASSSRSGRVPYEQYF
TRBV10-3	TRBJ2-7	.	CAISETGARYEQYF
TRBV2	TRBJ2-2	.	CASSERGGRDTGELFF
TRBV6-1	TRBJ2-7	.	CASSEEAEAWREQYF
TRBV5-1	TRBJ1-4	.	CASSLAPGQNEKLFF
TRBV7-2	TRBJ2-7	few	CASSLAEYEQYF
TRBV2	TRBJ2-7	.	CASSELWGGYEQYF
TRBV5-1	TRBJ1-3	.	CASSLEEYQRNTIYF
TRBV5-1	TRBJ2-5	.	CASSQGLEAMETQYF